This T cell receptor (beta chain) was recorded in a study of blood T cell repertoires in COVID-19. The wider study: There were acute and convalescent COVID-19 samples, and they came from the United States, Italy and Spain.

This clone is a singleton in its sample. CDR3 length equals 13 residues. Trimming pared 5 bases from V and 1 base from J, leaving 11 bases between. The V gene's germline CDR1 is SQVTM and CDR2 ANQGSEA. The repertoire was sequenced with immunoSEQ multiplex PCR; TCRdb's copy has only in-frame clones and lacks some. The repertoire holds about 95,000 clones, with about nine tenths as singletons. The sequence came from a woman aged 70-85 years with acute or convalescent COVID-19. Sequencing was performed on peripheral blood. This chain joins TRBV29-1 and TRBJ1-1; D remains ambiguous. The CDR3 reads CSVLVTQNTEAFF. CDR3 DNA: TGCAGCGTTTTAGTCACCCAGAACACTGAAGCTTTCTTT.